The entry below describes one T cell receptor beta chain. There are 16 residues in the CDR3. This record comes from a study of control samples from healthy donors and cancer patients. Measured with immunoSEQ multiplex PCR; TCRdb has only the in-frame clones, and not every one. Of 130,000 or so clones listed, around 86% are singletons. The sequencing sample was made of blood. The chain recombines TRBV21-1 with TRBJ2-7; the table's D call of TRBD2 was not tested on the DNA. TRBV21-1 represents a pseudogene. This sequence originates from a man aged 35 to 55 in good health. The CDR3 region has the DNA TGTGCCAGCAGCGATGGAGAGCGGGGGCAAGCCTACGAGCAGTACTTC. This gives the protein CASSDGERGQAYEQYF.